These 26 T cell receptor beta chains were sequenced from one sample in a study of T cell repertoires in cytomegalovirus infection. Their target antigens are unknown. TCRdb ran MiXCR on the reads and lists one entry per CDR3 protein. In the table there are roughly 80,000 distinct CDR3 sequences, roughly 37% of which are singletons. The sequenced sample was CD8+ T cells from cultured PBMCs, obtained from culture after CMV antigen stimulation. These receptors were obtained from a human donor in good health (CMV status not recorded). Some clones in this sample may be carry-over from other donors' samples.

A few counts support this clonotype. The rearrangement joins TRBV27 to TRBJ2-1; D gene ambiguous. Germline V CDR1 and CDR2: MNHEY, SMNVEV (reference sequence). The CDR3 length is 13 residues. Trimming shortened V by 6 bases and J by 7 bases, and 13 bases separated the two germline ends. In DNA form, the CDR3 reads TGTGCCAGCAGCCTGACCCCCTGGAATGAGCAGTTCTTC. Translated: CASSLTPWNEQFF.

V and J are TRBV4-3 and TRBJ1-2, with unresolved D. V gave up 1 base and J gave up 3 bases, with 9 bases separating them. Germline V gene sequence: CDR1 LGHNA, CDR2 YSLEER. The CDR3 has 14 amino acids. The CDR3 nucleotides read TGCGCCAGCAGCCAAGTTTTAGGAGACTATGGCTACACCTTC. Its protein product is CASSQVLGDYGYTF.

The chain uses TRBV6-1 and TRBJ2-1; D might be TRBD2 (5 bases). Trimming removed 6 bases at V and 0 bases at J, with 15 bases between. The CDR3 spans 16 residues. Looked up from germline, CDR1 is MNHNS and CDR2 is SASEGT. The CDR3 coding sequence is TGTGCCAGCAGCCACTTAGCGTACGACTCCTACAATGAGCAGTTCTTC. Amino acids: CASSHLAYDSYNEQFF.

This clonotype appeared a few times. The V call is TRBV5-4, the J call TRBJ2-3; either TRBD1 or TRBD2 may supply D (6 bases each). The V and J ends lost 4 bases and 0 bases respectively, with 21 bases between them. This CDR3 is 18 amino acids long. Germline CDR1 reads SGHNT; CDR2 reads YYREEE (reference sequence). In nucleotides, the CDR3 is TGTGCCAGCAGCCTGGGGGCCGCATCTGGGACTAGCACAGATACGCAGTATTTT. It is translated as CASSLGAASGTSTDTQYF.

The rearrangement joins TRBV6-8 to TRBJ2-3; a weak D match, TRBD2 (6 bases). CDR3 length: 14 residues. The ends were cut back, 4 bases at V and 6 bases at J, with 14 bases in the middle. Germline values: CDR1 MNHGY, CDR2 SAAAGT. CDR3 protein: CASSLYEGRDTQYF. The CDR3 nucleotides read TGTGCCAGCAGTTTGTATGAGGGGAGGGATACGCAGTATTTT.

The genes are TRBV6-6 and TRBJ2-1; a possible D gene is TRBD1 (6 bases). V was clipped by 0 bases and J by 3 bases, with 12 bases between them. CDR1 is MNHNY, CDR2 SVGAGI, per germline (reference sequence). This CDR3 is 16 amino acids long. As DNA, the CDR3 is TGTGCCAGCAGTTACTCAGACAGGAGGAACTACAATGAGCAGTTCTTC. Its protein product is CASSYSDRRNYNEQFF.

The V and J genes are TRBV7-8 and TRBJ1-1, with 7 bases matching TRBD1. V trimming: 1 base; J trimming: 2 bases; junction bases outside the gene matches: 1. Germline V gene sequence: CDR1 SGHVS, CDR2 FQNEAQ. The length of the CDR3 is 14 residues. Here the CDR3 DNA reads TGTGCCAGCAGCTTAGAGGGGGCTAACACTGAAGCTTTCTTT. It encodes CASSLEGANTEAFF.

The CDR3 nucleotides are TGCGCCAGCAGCTACCCCGGGACTAGCGGGGGGGGCGTCAATGAGCAGTTCTTC. Amino acid sequence: CASSYPGTSGGGVNEQFF. The chain employs TRBV5-1 and TRBJ2-1; TRBD2 agrees at 16 bases. This CDR3 is built from 18 residues. The V segment lost 3 bases and the J segment 6 bases; nucleotides outside the gene matches: 9. From germline, CDR1 is SGHRS and CDR2 YFSETQ.

This chain joins TRBV28 and TRBJ2-7; D might be TRBD2 (5 bases). Per germline, CDR1 MDHEN and CDR2 SYDVKM. Trimming removed 5 bases from V and 2 bases from J, with 13 bases in between. There are 14 residues in the CDR3. CDR3 coding DNA: TGTGCCAGCAGTATCCCGGGGTCTGCCTACGAGCAGTACTTC. Translated: CASSIPGSAYEQYF.

CDR3 sequence reads: CASSSQEGLVTDTQYF. The DNA of the CDR3 is TGTGCCAGCAGCTCCCAGGAGGGGTTAGTGACAGATACGCAGTATTTT. This chain links TRBV7-9 with TRBJ2-3; D is possibly TRBD2 (6 bases). V lost 4 bases, J lost 3 bases, and 17 bases lay in between. Germline CDR1 SEHNR, CDR2 FQNEAQ (reference sequence). CDR3 length: 16 amino acids.

This clonotype turned up a few times. This chain joins TRBV7-8 and TRBJ2-7; D gene uncertain. The V and J ends lost 3 bases and 7 bases respectively, with 16 bases between them. This CDR3 is 14 amino acids long. Per the germline V gene, CDR1 is SGHVS and CDR2 is FQNEAQ. The CDR3: CASSFPNGYMEQYF. The CDR3 DNA reads as TGTGCCAGCAGCTTCCCCAATGGTTACATGGAGCAGTACTTC. The full variable domain, rest sourced from reference TRBV7-8 and TRBJ2-7, is GAGVSQSPRYKVAKRGQDVALRCDPISGHVSLFWYQQALGQGPEFLTYFQNEAQLDKSGLPSDRFFAERPEGSVSTLKIQRTQQEDSAVYLCASSFPNGYMEQYFGPGTRLTVT.

V usage is TRBV19 and J usage is TRBJ1-1, with 8 bases aligning to TRBD1. The CDR3 runs to 11 residues. The V gene's germline CDR1 is LNHDA and CDR2 SQIVND (reference sequence). V was clipped by 8 bases and J by 12 bases; unmatched bases: 8. The CDR3 sequence: CASSLGQATFF. CDR3 DNA: TGTGCCAGTTCTTTGGGACAGGCGACTTTCTTT.

This clonotype was counted a few times. J is TRBJ2-1 and V is TRBV7-2; D uncertain. V lost 3 bases and J lost 7, with 7 bases in between. The CDR3 totals 12 residues. Germline V gene sequence: CDR1 SGHTA, CDR2 FQGNSA. CDR3 loop: CASSFVFNEQFF. The CDR3 nucleotides are TGTGCCAGCAGCTTTGTGTTTAATGAGCAGTTCTTC.

The chain has TRBV29-1 and TRBJ2-2, with 11 bases identical to TRBD2. The CDR3 contains 15 residues. The V and J ends lost 4 bases and 7 bases, in that order; junction bases with no gene match: 8. The V gene's germline CDR1 is SQVTM and CDR2 ANQGSEA. The CDR3 coding sequence is TGCAGCGTTGTAGCGGGGGGGCATAGTGTCGGGGAGCTGTTTTTT. It encodes CSVVAGGHSVGELFF.

This clonotype was picked up a small number of times. This chain uses TRBV19 with TRBJ1-1; 7 positions match TRBD1. CDR1 and CDR2 (germline): LNHDA, SQIVND (reference sequence). Unmatched junction bases numbered 27, after V lost 5 bases and J lost 0 bases. The CDR3 is made up of 22 amino acids. The CDR3 sequence: CASSHLYGTANSTALLNTEAFF. In DNA, the CDR3 is TGTGCCAGTAGTCATCTCTATGGGACAGCTAATTCTACCGCCCTATTGAACACTGAAGCTTTCTTT.

This rearrangement joins TRBV15 to TRBJ1-1; 11 bases align to TRBD1. With V trimmed by 5 bases and J by 5 bases, 7 bases remained unmatched. The CDR3 is 15 residues long. Germline V gives CDR1 LNHNV, CDR2 YYDKDF (reference sequence). This CDR3 reads CATSSYGTGGTEAFF. As DNA, the CDR3 is TGTGCCACCAGCTCCTACGGGACAGGGGGTACTGAAGCTTTCTTT.

The CDR3 DNA is TGTGCCACCAGCAGAACCGGGACAGGGTCGGGTGGCTACACCTTC. Translation gives CATSRTGTGSGGYTF. This chain uses TRBV15 with TRBJ1-2; 9 positions agree with TRBD1. The V gene end was trimmed by 2 bases and the J gene end by 7 bases; junction bases not matched to a gene: 8. This CDR3 has 15 residues. Germline loops: CDR1 LNHNV, CDR2 YYDKDF (reference sequence). Filled out from reference TRBV15 and TRBJ1-2, the complete variable domain reads DAMVIQNPRYQVTQFGKPVTLSCSQTLNHNVMYWYQQKSSQAPKLLFHYYDKDFNNEADTPDNFQSRRPNTSFCFLDIRSPGLGDTAMYLCATSRTGTGSGGYTFGSGTRLTVV.

The chain has TRBV19 and TRBJ2-5; 8 bases are a match to TRBD1. V shed 9 bases, J shed 4 bases, and the junction held 7 bases outside the gene matches. The CDR3 extends over 13 amino acids. Looked up from germline, CDR1 is LNHDA and CDR2 is SQIVND (reference sequence). CDR3 nucleotides: TGTGCCAGCCATCCAGGGGGCGCAGAGACCCAGTACTTC. Translated, it gives CASHPGGAETQYF.

This chain uses TRBV13 with TRBJ2-1, with D perhaps matching TRBD2 (6 bases). The CDR3 contains 15 residues. V was pared by 5 bases and J by 5 bases, with 16 bases between. Germline lookup yields CDR1 PRHDT and CDR2 FYEKMQ (reference sequence). The CDR3, as DNA: TGTGCCAGCAGCCTCTTTGCGGGGCCAAACAATGAGCAGTTCTTC. Protein product: CASSLFAGPNNEQFF.

The V call is TRBV18, the J call TRBJ2-5; 12 bases map to TRBD2. Germline CDR1 is KGHSH and CDR2 is LQKENI. The CDR3 has 20 residues. After removal of 8 bases from V and 0 bases from J, the junction contained 19 bases not matched to a gene. CDR3 protein: CASGDGPAPRTSGNQETQYF. The CDR3 bases are TGTGCCAGCGGCGACGGACCTGCTCCTCGGACTAGCGGGAACCAAGAGACCCAGTACTTC.

V and J are TRBV7-9 and TRBJ2-5, with 11 bases aligning to TRBD1. Per germline, CDR1 SEHNR and CDR2 FQNEAQ (reference sequence). The CDR3 contains 16 residues. V gave up 5 bases and J gave up 5 bases; unmatched junction bases: 10. This CDR3 is CASSDWTGGSGETQYF. The CDR3 DNA sequence: TGTGCCAGCAGCGATTGGACAGGGGGCTCCGGGGAGACCCAGTACTTC.

The V call is TRBV15, the J call TRBJ1-2, with TRBD1 as a possible D gene (5 bases). V was pared by 0 bases and J by 5 bases, with 16 bases between. CDR3 length: 16 amino acids. Germline CDR1 is LNHNV and CDR2 is YYDKDF (reference sequence). CDR3 sequence (DNA): TGTGCCACCAGCAGAGAAGTGTGGCAGGGAGAGTATGGCTACACCTTC. Amino acid sequence: CATSREVWQGEYGYTF.

This clonotype was observed many times. This sequence joins TRBV6-2 or TRBV6-3 and TRBJ1-1, with D tentatively TRBD1 (5 bases). V gave up 4 bases and J gave up 1 base, with 7 bases separating them. Germline V gene sequence: CDR1 MNHEY, CDR2 SVGEGT. This CDR3 region has 13 residues. The CDR3 sequence is CASSSGRNTEAFF. In DNA form, the CDR3 reads TGTGCCAGCAGTTCGGGACGGAACACTGAAGCTTTCTTT.

This clonotype was seen many times. The chain carries TRBV28 and TRBJ2-1; D not certain. Trimming pared 6 bases from V and 3 bases from J, leaving 9 bases between. This CDR3 is built from 13 residues. Germline-derived CDR1 and CDR2 are MDHEN and SYDVKM. CDR3 in amino acids: CASRLPGYNEQFF. The CDR3 DNA follows: TGTGCCAGCAGATTGCCTGGCTACAATGAGCAGTTCTTC.

This clonotype was found many times. V and J are TRBV7-2 and TRBJ2-5; 9 nucleotides align to TRBD2. Germline V gene sequence: CDR1 SGHTA, CDR2 FQGNSA. CDR3 size: 19 residues. Trimming took 2 bases from V and 4 from J; bases not matched to a gene: 17. CDR3 protein: CASSLRERGLAGIRETQYF. The DNA for the CDR3 is TGTGCCAGCAGCTTAAGGGAAAGAGGGCTAGCGGGGATTCGAGAGACCCAGTACTTC.

This clonotype was seen more than once but under ten times. The J gene is TRBJ2-7, the V gene TRBV7-9; D unresolved. The CDR3 has 15 amino acids. Deletions cut 1 base from V and 3 bases from J, with 13 bases between. Germline assignment: CDR1 SEHNR and CDR2 FQNEAQ (reference sequence). The DNA of the CDR3 is TGTGCCAGCAGCTTAGTAGTGTCTACAGACTACGAGCAGTACTTC. It translates to CASSLVVSTDYEQYF. Filled out from reference TRBV7-9 and TRBJ2-7, the complete variable domain reads DTGVSQNPRHKITKRGQNVTFRCDPISEHNRLYWYRQTLGQGPEFLTYFQNEAQLEKSRLLSDRFSAERPKGSFSTLEIQRTEQGDSAMYLCASSLVVSTDYEQYFGPGTRLTVT.